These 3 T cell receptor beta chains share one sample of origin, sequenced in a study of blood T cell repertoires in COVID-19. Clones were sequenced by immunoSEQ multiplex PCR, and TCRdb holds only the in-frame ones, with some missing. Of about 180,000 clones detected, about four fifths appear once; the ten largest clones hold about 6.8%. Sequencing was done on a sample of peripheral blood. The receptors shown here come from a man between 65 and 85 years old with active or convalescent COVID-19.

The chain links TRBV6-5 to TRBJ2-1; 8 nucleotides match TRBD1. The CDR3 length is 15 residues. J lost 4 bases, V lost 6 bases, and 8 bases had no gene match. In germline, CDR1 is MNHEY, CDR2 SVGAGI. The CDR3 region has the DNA TGTGCCAGCAGGGTTCGGACAGGGACTTACAATGAGCAGTTCTTC. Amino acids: CASRVRTGTYNEQFF.

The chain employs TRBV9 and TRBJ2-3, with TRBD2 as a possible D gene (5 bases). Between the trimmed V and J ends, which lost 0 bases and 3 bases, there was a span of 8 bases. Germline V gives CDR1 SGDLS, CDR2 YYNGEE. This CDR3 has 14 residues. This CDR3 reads CASSVATRTDTQYF. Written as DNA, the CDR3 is TGTGCCAGCAGCGTAGCTACTAGGACAGATACGCAGTATTTT.

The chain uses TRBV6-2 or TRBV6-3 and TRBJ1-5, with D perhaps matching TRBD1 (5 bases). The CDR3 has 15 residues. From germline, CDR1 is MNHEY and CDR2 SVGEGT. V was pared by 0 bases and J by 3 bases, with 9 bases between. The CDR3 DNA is TGTGCCAGCAGTTACTCCCACAGGCTCAATCAGCCCCAGCATTTT. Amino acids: CASSYSHRLNQPQHF.